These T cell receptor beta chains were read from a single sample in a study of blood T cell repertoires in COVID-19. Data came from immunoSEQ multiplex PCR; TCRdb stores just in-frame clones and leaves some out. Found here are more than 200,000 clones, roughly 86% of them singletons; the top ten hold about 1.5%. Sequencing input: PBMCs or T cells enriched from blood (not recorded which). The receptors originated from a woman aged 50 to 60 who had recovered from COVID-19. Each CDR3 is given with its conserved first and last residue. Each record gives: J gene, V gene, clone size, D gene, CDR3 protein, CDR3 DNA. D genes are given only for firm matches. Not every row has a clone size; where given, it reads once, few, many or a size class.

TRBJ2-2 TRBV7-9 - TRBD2 CASSDTSGGNTGELFF TGTGCCAGCAGCGACACTAGCGGAGGCAACACCGGGGAGCTGTTTTTT
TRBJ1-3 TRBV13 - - CASSLPAGSGNTIYF TGTGCCAGCAGCTTACCGGCAGGATCTGGAAACACCATATATTTT
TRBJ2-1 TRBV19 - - CASSIMREQFF TGTGCCAGTAGTATTATGCGTGAGCAGTTCTTC
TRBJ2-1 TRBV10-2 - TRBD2 CASTEGLASNEQFF TGCGCCAGCACCGAAGGACTAGCCTCCAATGAGCAGTTCTTC
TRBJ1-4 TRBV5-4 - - CASSQDRTANEKLFF TGTGCCAGCAGCCAGGACCGGACAGCTAATGAAAAACTGTTTTTT
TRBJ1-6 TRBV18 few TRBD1 CASSPTGGSPLHF TGTGCCAGCTCACCAACAGGGGGATCACCCCTCCACTTT
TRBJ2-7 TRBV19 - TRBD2 CASRLAGTYEQYF TGTGCCAGCAGACTAGCGGGCACCTACGAGCAGTACTTC
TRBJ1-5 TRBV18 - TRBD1 CASSPTGLNQPQHF TGTGCCAGCTCACCGACAGGGTTAAATCAGCCCCAGCATTTT
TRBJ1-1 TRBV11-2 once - CASSPKPGTEAFF TGTGCCAGCAGCCCCAAACCGGGGACTGAAGCTTTCTTT
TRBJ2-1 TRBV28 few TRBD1 CATKSPGTASYNEQFF TGTGCCACCAAGTCCCCCGGGACAGCCTCCTACAATGAGCAGTTCTTC
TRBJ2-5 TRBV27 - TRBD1 CASSLSVDRAMATQYF TGTGCCAGCAGTCTCTCGGTCGACAGGGCCATGGCGACCCAGTACTTC
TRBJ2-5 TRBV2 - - CASAILVTLQETQYF TGTGCCAGCGCCATTTTGGTCACTTTACAAGAGACCCAGTACTTC
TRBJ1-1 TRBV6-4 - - CASSREVGTEAFF TGTGCCAGCAGTAGGGAGGTAGGGACTGAAGCTTTCTTT
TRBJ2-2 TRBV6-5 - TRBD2 CASTRASGDAGELFF TGTGCCAGCACCCGGGCTAGCGGGGACGCCGGGGAGCTGTTTTTT
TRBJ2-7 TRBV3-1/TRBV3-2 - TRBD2 CASSQDPPSGTYEQYF TGTGCCAGCAGCCAAGATCCGCCTAGCGGGACCTACGAGCAGTACTTC
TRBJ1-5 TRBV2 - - CASSEKTSNQPQHF TGTGCCAGCAGTGAAAAAACAAGCAATCAGCCCCAGCATTTT
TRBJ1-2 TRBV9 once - CASSAGGTNNYGYTF TGTGCCAGCAGCGCGGGGGGGACCAATAACTATGGCTACACCTTC
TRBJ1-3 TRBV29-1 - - CSVADFFGNTIYF TGCAGCGTCGCGGACTTCTTTGGAAACACCATATATTTT
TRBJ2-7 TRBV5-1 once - CASSLRSGEQYF TGCGCCAGCAGCTTGAGGTCGGGGGAGCAGTACTTC
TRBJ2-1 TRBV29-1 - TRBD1 CSAGGGYEQFF TGCAGCGCAGGGGGTGGGTATGAGCAGTTCTTC
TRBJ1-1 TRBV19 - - CASRRAGGLDTEAFF TGTGCCAGTAGGAGGGCGGGGGGCTTAGACACTGAAGCTTTCTTT
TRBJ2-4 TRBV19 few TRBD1 CASSILALTGAKNIQYF TGTGCCAGTAGTATATTGGCCCTGACAGGGGCCAAAAACATTCAGTACTTC
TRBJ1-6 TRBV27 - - CASSPGFSNSPLHF TGTGCCAGCAGTCCAGGGTTTTCAAATTCACCCCTCCACTTT
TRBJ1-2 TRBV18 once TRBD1 CASSPRPDRGSYGYTF TGTGCCAGCTCACCTAGACCGGACAGGGGAAGCTATGGCTACACCTTC
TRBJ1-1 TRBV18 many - CASSGRANTEAFF TGTGCCAGCTCAGGCAGGGCTAACACTGAAGCTTTCTTT
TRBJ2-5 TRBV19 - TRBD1 CASSMTGGRETQYF TGTGCCAGTAGTATGACAGGGGGCAGGGAGACCCAGTACTTC
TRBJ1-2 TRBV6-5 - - CASSYTLRGNYGYTF TGTGCCAGCAGTTATACCCTAAGGGGTAACTATGGCTACACCTTC
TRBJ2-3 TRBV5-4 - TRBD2 CASSIHSGSTDTQYF TGTGCCAGCAGCATCCATAGCGGGAGCACAGATACGCAGTATTTT
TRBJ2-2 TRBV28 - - CASRRKGDTGELFF TGTGCCAGCAGGCGTAAGGGGGACACCGGGGAGCTGTTTTTT
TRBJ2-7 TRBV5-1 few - CASSLHAEIGYEQYF TGCGCCAGCAGCTTGCATGCGGAAATCGGCTACGAGCAGTACTTC
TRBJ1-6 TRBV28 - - CASREAGIPNSPLHF TGTGCCAGCAGAGAGGCGGGCATACCAAATTCACCCCTCCACTTT
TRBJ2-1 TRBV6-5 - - CASSRRVPYNEQFF TGTGCCAGCAGTAGGCGGGTACCCTACAATGAGCAGTTCTTC
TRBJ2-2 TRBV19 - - CASGTGTQNTGELFF TGTGCCAGCGGAACCGGGACACAGAACACCGGGGAGCTGTTTTTT
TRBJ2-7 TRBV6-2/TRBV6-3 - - CASSSSPYEQYF TGTGCCAGCAGTTCGTCCCCCTACGAGCAGTACTTC
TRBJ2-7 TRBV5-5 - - CASSLALEQYF TGTGCCAGCAGCTTGGCTCTGGAGCAGTACTTC
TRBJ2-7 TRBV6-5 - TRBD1 CASSYSGTAAYEQYF TGTGCCAGCAGTTACTCGGGGACAGCTGCCTACGAGCAGTACTTC
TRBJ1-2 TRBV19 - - CASSLEIRGGYTF TGTGCCAGTAGCCTCGAGATCAGGGGAGGCTACACCTTC
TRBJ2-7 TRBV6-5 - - CASPRGYEQYF TGTGCCAGTCCACGAGGGTACGAGCAGTACTTC
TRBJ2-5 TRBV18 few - CASSADRQETQYF TGTGCCAGCTCAGCGGACAGACAAGAGACCCAGTACTTC
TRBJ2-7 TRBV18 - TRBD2 CASSLGLAGGTVPEQYF TGTGCCAGCTCACTCGGACTAGCGGGAGGGACTGTCCCCGAGCAGTACTTC
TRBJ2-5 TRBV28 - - CASSLSVQETQYF TGTGCCAGCAGTTTATCTGTTCAGGAGACCCAGTACTTC
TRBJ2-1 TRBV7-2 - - CASSSQMNEQFF TGTGCCAGCAGCTCACAGATGAATGAGCAGTTCTTC
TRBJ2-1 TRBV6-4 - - CASSEKSGTNNEQFF TGTGCCAGCAGTGAAAAAAGCGGGACAAACAATGAGCAGTTCTTC
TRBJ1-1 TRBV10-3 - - CATQQGSAEAFF TGTGCCACCCAACAGGGATCCGCTGAAGCTTTCTTT
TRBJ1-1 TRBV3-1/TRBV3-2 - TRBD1 CASSHLKGQGNTEAFF TGTGCCAGCAGCCACTTGAAGGGACAGGGGAACACTGAAGCTTTCTTT
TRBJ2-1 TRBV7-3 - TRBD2 CASSSTSGSIVYEQFF TGTGCCAGCAGCTCGACTAGCGGGAGTATAGTGTATGAGCAGTTCTTC
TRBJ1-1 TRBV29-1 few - CSVLGGTEAFF TGCAGCGTACTCGGGGGCACTGAAGCTTTCTTT
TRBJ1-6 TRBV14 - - CASSPIQGINSPLHF TGTGCCAGCAGCCCAATACAGGGTATTAATTCACCCCTCCACTTT
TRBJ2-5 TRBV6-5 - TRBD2 CASRTSGSQETQYF TGTGCCAGCAGAACTAGCGGGAGTCAAGAGACCCAGTACTTC
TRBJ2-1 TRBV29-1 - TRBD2 CSAPSGGYNEQFF TGCAGCGCACCTAGCGGGGGGTACAATGAGCAGTTCTTC
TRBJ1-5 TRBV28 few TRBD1 CASSPTGVFNQPQHF TGTGCCAGCAGCCCGACAGGGGTTTTCAATCAGCCCCAGCATTTT
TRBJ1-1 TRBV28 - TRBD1 CASQDRGLYTEAFF TGTGCCAGCCAGGACAGGGGGCTTTACACTGAAGCTTTCTTT
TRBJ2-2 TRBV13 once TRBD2 CASSLGLAGDTGELFF TGTGCCAGCAGCTTAGGCCTAGCGGGAGACACCGGGGAGCTGTTTTTT
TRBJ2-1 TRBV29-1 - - CSVETQVEQFF TGCAGCGTTGAGACACAGGTTGAGCAGTTCTTC
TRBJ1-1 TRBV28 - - CASTYFWGPNTEAFF TGTGCCAGCACCTATTTTTGGGGCCCCAACACTGAAGCTTTCTTT